The clone carrying this T cell receptor (beta chain) was seen just once. Antigen specificity is unknown. Per the original data handling: Researchers built a distant-metastasis classifier for papillary thyroid cancer that drew on CDR3 differences across clinicopathological groups. MiXCR was used by TCRdb to re-call the PCR reads. V and J calls and clone size were set by TCRdb, not the authors. The data show under 45,000 clones, over 25% seen once. In germline, CDR1 is SGDLS, CDR2 YYNGEE. Trimming took 3 bases from V and 2 from J; bases not matched to a gene: 5. The CDR3 runs to 14 residues. The sample is drawn from a study of metastatic and nonmetastatic thyroid tumors. Study-level information: Repertoires from blood and tumor or nodule tissue of malignant and benign thyroid patients were compared. Overall study findings and caveats: Reports indicated that malignant thyroid tumors showed significantly higher TCR beta diversity than benign nodules did, in blood and tumor.

The entire patient cohort was treatment-naive prior to thyroid surgery. The sample comprised blood. The TCR sequence derives from a male donor with papillary thyroid cancer or a benign thyroid nodule (not recorded which). Some clones in this sample may be carry-over from other donors' samples. The chain carries TRBV9 and TRBJ2-7, with 7 bases matching TRBD1. This CDR3 is CASSALTGTYEQYF. The CDR3 DNA sequence: TGTGCCAGCAGCGCCTTGACAGGGACCTACGAGCAGTACTTC.